The 13 T cell receptor beta chains below were found in one sample sequenced in a study of T-cell memory formation after mild COVID-19. Each CDR3 protein is one row after TCRdb ran MiXCR on the 5' RACE reads. This sample has a few hundred thousand distinct CDR3 sequences, with about 15% found just once. Sequences were obtained from PBMCs or a T cell subset sorted from them (not recorded which). The receptors shown here come from a man aged 18 to 29 who had mild COVID-19 (a few samples of this study predate the infection). Cell type and time point are not known.

This clonotype appeared many times. The gene calls are TRBV6-2 or TRBV6-3 and TRBJ1-5, with no clear D. The CDR3 runs to 17 residues. The germline V gene encodes CDR1 MNHEY and CDR2 SVGEGT. Trimming removed 2 bases at V and 9 bases at J, with 23 bases between. CDR3 amino acids: CASSYPSWEGQIPPQHF. The CDR3 DNA sequence: TGTGCCAGCAGTTACCCTTCATGGGAGGGTCAGATTCCGCCCCAGCATTTT.

A few counts support this clonotype. This chain uses TRBV10-3 with TRBJ2-7; a weak D match, TRBD2 (5 bases). The V end lost 2 bases, the J end lost 0 bases, and 5 bases lay between the germline ends. The germline V gene has CDR1 ENHRY and CDR2 SYGVKD. This CDR3 has 13 residues. CDR3 residues: CAISEEGSYEQYV. CDR3 nucleotides: TGTGCCATCAGTGAGGAGGGCTCCTACGAGCAGTACGTC.

V gene TRBV10-3 combines with J gene TRBJ2-3, with D unclear. V was shortened by 6 bases and J by 2 bases, with 15 bases between the two germline ends. Germline V gene sequence: CDR1 ENHRY, CDR2 SYGVKD. The CDR3 is 15 amino acids. In nucleotides, the CDR3 is TGTGCCATCAGCCCGGGCCAACAAAACACAGATACGCAGTATTTT. It codes for CAISPGQQNTDTQYF.

The V gene is TRBV7-9, the J gene TRBJ2-4; no clear D. This CDR3 is built from 12 residues. The V end was cut by 4 bases, the J end by 5 bases, with 6 bases between. The germline V gene encodes CDR1 SEHNR and CDR2 FQNEAQ (reference sequence). CDR3 bases: TGTGCCAGCAGCTATGTAGAAAACATTCAGTACTTC. Protein product: CASSYVENIQYF.

The rearrangement joins TRBV4-3 to TRBJ2-7; D not resolved. The CDR3 is 14 amino acids. Germline V CDR1 and CDR2: LGHNA, YSLEER. With 4 bases removed from V and 6 bases from J, the gap between germline ends came to 16 bases. CDR3 loop: CASSPGRHALEQYF. The CDR3 coding sequence is TGCGCCAGCAGCCCCGGACGTCATGCGCTCGAGCAGTACTTC.

The V gene is TRBV28, the J gene TRBJ2-7; possibly TRBD2 for D (5 bases). The V end lost 4 bases, the J end lost 0 bases, and 22 bases lay between the germline ends. The CDR3 has 18 residues. Germline CDR1 MDHEN, CDR2 SYDVKM. CDR3 sequence reads: CASSSPRAGHLSSYEQYV. The CDR3 coding sequence is TGTGCCAGCAGTTCCCCGAGGGCAGGTCACCTCAGCTCCTACGAGCAGTACGTC.

Here the CDR3 reads CSARDLRGSGETQYF. In nucleotides, the CDR3 is TGCAGTGCTAGAGATCTCCGGGGGTCAGGGGAGACCCAGTACTTC. The V call is TRBV20-1, the J call TRBJ2-5; TRBD2 is a possible D gene (6 bases). Germline values: CDR1 DFQATT, CDR2 SNEGSKA (reference sequence). There are 15 residues in the CDR3. V lost 0 bases, J lost 5 bases, and 16 bases lay in between.

This clonotype was found a few times. Germline is not matched at one junction end, which may reflect a read error. The chain has TRBV6-2 or TRBV6-3 and TRBJ2-4; the D gene could be TRBD1 or TRBD2 (6 bases each). Germline V gives CDR1 MNHEY, CDR2 SVGEGT. This CDR3 region has 15 residues. This CDR3 reads CTSSYGGGDKNIQYF. DNA of the CDR3: TGTACCAGCAGTTACGGAGGGGGTGACAAAAACATTCAGTACTTC.

The chain couples TRBV7-9 to TRBJ2-4; D not resolved. V was clipped by 5 bases and J by 2 bases, with 10 bases between them. Per germline, CDR1 SEHNR and CDR2 FQNEAQ (reference sequence). There are 14 residues in the CDR3. The CDR3 is CASSETATKNIQYF. The DNA of the CDR3 is TGTGCCAGCAGCGAAACAGCCACCAAAAACATTCAGTACTTC.

The chain is built from TRBV12-3 or TRBV12-4 and TRBJ1-6; D is undetermined. The CDR3 is 12 residues long. V lost 3 bases and J lost 8, with 5 bases in between. The CDR3 loop reads CASSLRYSPLHF. The CDR3, as DNA: TGTGCCAGCAGTTTGAGATATTCACCCCTCCACTTT.

On this clonotype itself: A read error may produce the germline difference seen at one junction end. The DNA for the CDR3 is TGTGCCACCAGCAGATCCGGGACTAGCAGAGATACGCAGTATTTT. This codes for CATSRSGTSRDTQYF. The rearrangement uses TRBV15 and TRBJ2-3; 9 bases are a match to TRBD2. The CDR3 has 15 residues. Looked up from germline, CDR1 is LNHNV and CDR2 is YYDKDF (reference sequence).

By share, this clonotype counts as medium-sized. This chain links TRBV7-3 with TRBJ2-1; TRBD1 agrees at 11 bases. CDR1 SGHTA and CDR2 FQGTGA come from the germline V gene. V lost 6 bases and J lost 3; bases outside the gene matches: 4. The CDR3 has 15 residues. The CDR3: CASSPGTGGYNEQFF. The CDR3 coding sequence is TGTGCCAGCAGTCCCGGGACAGGGGGCTACAATGAGCAGTTCTTC.

The J gene is TRBJ1-5, the V gene TRBV15, with TRBD1 matching 9 bases. Germline CDR1 LNHNV, CDR2 YYDKDF (reference sequence). This CDR3 region has 18 residues. V shed 5 bases and J 1 base; nucleotides not matched to a gene: 12. CDR3 DNA sequence: TGTGCCACCAGCTCGCCGGGACAGGGATTAAGGAGCAATCAGCCCCAGCATTTT. Its translation: CATSSPGQGLRSNQPQHF.